This TCR beta chain was identified during a study of shared clonotypes between healthy human individuals. V lost 0 bases and J lost 7, with 9 bases in between. Per germline, CDR1 PRHDT and CDR2 FYEKMQ (reference sequence). The CDR3 runs 13 residues. Sequenced by immunoSEQ multiplex PCR; TCRdb stores in-frame clones only, minus some. Here the sample spans about 470,000 clones, 75% to 85% being singletons. The rearrangement joins TRBV13 to TRBJ1-1; D gene uncertain. Material: PBMCs. The sequence came from a woman in her thirties or forties in good health. Some clones in this sample may be carry-over from other donors' samples. The CDR3 bases are TGTGCCAGCAGCTTAGGGGAGCGCCTTGAAGCTTTCTTT. Amino acids: CASSLGERLEAFF.